The 19 T cell receptor beta chains below come from one sample, sequenced in a study of prognosis after radiotherapy for stage I lung cancer. Genomic DNA was the source, and TCR beta CDR3 was amplified from it by two-round multiplex PCR. It was primers specific to each TRBV and TRBJ gene that first-round PCR used. TCRdb fed the multiplex PCR reads into MiXCR, producing one record per CDR3 protein. This sample has about 31,000 distinct CDR3 sequences, with around 30% found just once. Sequences were derived from PBMCs, sampled before or after stereotactic body radiation therapy (not recorded which). The receptors originated from a donor aged 50 or older with non-small cell lung cancer.

The rearrangement joins TRBV6-5 to TRBJ1-6, with D possibly being TRBD1 (6 bases). The CDR3 runs 15 residues. V dropped 0 bases and J dropped 6 bases, with 9 bases sitting between them. CDR1 and CDR2 (germline): MNHEY, SVGAGI. In DNA, the CDR3 is TGTGCCAGCAGTTACTCGCCACAGGGTAATTCACCCCTCCACTTT. Residues: CASSYSPQGNSPLHF.

At least ten counts were recorded for this clonotype. This sequence joins TRBV2 and TRBJ2-4; D not resolved. Germline lookup yields CDR1 SNHLY and CDR2 FYNNEI. This CDR3 contains 12 residues. V dropped 6 bases and J dropped 8 bases, with 11 bases sitting between them. The CDR3: CASRSDGDIQYF. In nucleotides, the CDR3 is TGTGCCAGCAGGTCGGATGGAGACATTCAGTACTTC.

This clonotype was seen only a few times. This may be a read error: a much more frequent sequence differs by one nucleotide. This CDR3 reads CASSPGLSSDTQYF. The CDR3 DNA follows: TGTGCCAGCAGCCCGGGCCTATCATCAGATACGCAGTATTTT. The V gene is TRBV7-3, the J gene TRBJ2-3; D is uncertain. The CDR3 is 14 amino acids. Between the trimmed V and J ends, which lost 5 bases and 4 bases, there was a span of 13 bases. CDR1 is SGHTA, CDR2 FQGTGA, per germline.

The rearrangement joins TRBV12-3 or TRBV12-4 to TRBJ2-2; 7 nucleotides align to TRBD2. The CDR3 extends over 12 amino acids. Trimming removed 4 bases from V and 7 bases from J; junction bases left unmatched: 0. CDR3: CASSWGGGELFF. In nucleotides, the CDR3 is TGTGCCAGCAGTTGGGGGGGCGGGGAGCTGTTTTTT.

A note on this clonotype: A much larger clone lies a single base off, so this may be a read error. The rearrangement uses TRBV6-5 and TRBJ2-5; 9 bases map to TRBD1. The CDR3 is 15 amino acids. CDR1 and CDR2 from the germline V gene are MNHEY and SVGAGI. The CDR3 loop is CASNYLDRGVETQYF. As DNA, the CDR3 is TGTGCCAGCAATTACCTGGACAGGGGAGTAGAGACCCAGTACTTC.

As for this clonotype: This could be a read error, since a much larger clone is one nucleotide away. The genes are TRBV10-3 and TRBJ1-2; 10 nucleotides line up with TRBD1. Trimming at V came to 10 bases and at J to 7 bases, leaving 6 bases not matched to a gene. CDR3 size: 12 residues. Germline V gives CDR1 ENHRY, CDR2 SYGVKD. CDR3 DNA: TGTGCCACCGGACAGGGGGAGCTTGGCTACACCTTC. Translating it yields CATGQGELGYTF.

This clonotype was counted at least ten times. This chain links TRBV18 with TRBJ2-7; D is perhaps TRBD2 (6 bases). The germline V gene encodes CDR1 KGHSH and CDR2 LQKENI. This CDR3 has 13 residues. V lost 3 bases to trimming and J lost 3 bases, with 9 bases between them. CDR3 residues: CASSPGLNYEQYF. CDR3 nucleotide sequence: TGTGCCAGCTCACCGGGACTTAACTACGAGCAGTACTTC.

This clonotype was counted only a few times. With a much larger clone just one base away, this may be a read error. The CDR3 sequence is CASSLTTGGVQNTEAFF. Written as DNA, the CDR3 is TGTGCCAGCAGTCTAACGACAGGGGGCGTTCAGAACACTGAAGCTTTCTTT. The chain carries TRBV6-2 or TRBV6-3 and TRBJ1-1; 10 nucleotides match TRBD1. Trimming took 5 bases from V and 1 from J; bases not matched to a gene: 10. The CDR3 covers 17 residues. Germline CDR1 and CDR2: MNHEY and SVGEGT.

At least ten counts were recorded for this clonotype. The rearrangement joins TRBV6-1 to TRBJ1-1, with D possibly being TRBD1 (5 bases). Per the germline V gene, CDR1 is MNHNS and CDR2 is SASEGT. The CDR3 contains 16 residues. Trimming shortened V by 7 bases and J by 0 bases, and 18 bases separated the two germline ends. In DNA, the CDR3 is TGTGCCAGCACCCAGGGTGCCGTTAACATGAACACTGAAGCTTTCTTT. As protein: CASTQGAVNMNTEAFF.

This chain connects TRBV2 to TRBJ2-2, with 7 bases matching TRBD2. The CDR3 extends over 17 amino acids. V lost 3 bases to trimming and J lost 7 bases; unmatched junction nucleotides: 14. The germline V gene has CDR1 SNHLY and CDR2 FYNNEI. This CDR3 is CASSEVLGRGRNGELFF. In nucleotides, the CDR3 is TGTGCCAGCAGTGAGGTCTTGGGGAGGGGCAGGAACGGGGAGCTGTTTTTT.

This clonotype counts as medium-sized (0.01 to 0.1%). The chain carries TRBV6-2 or TRBV6-3 and TRBJ2-2; 11 nucleotides agree with TRBD1. The V and J ends lost 2 bases and 6 bases, in that order; junction bases with no gene match: 8. The V gene's germline CDR1 is MNHEY and CDR2 SVGEGT. The CDR3 sequence is 17 residues long. In DNA form, the CDR3 reads TGTGCCAGCAGTTACCCCCGGGACAGGGGGTTTTCCGGGGAGCTGTTTTTT. This codes for CASSYPRDRGFSGELFF.

This clonotype was observed at least ten times. The chain is built from TRBV14 and TRBJ1-3; maybe TRBD1 (6 bases). V dropped 1 base and J dropped 7 bases, with 8 bases sitting between them. This CDR3 has 13 amino acids. The V gene's germline CDR1 is SGHDN and CDR2 FVKESK. The CDR3 DNA sequence: TGTGCCAGCAGCCAAGTAGGGGGGAACACCATATATTTT. Translating gives CASSQVGGNTIYF.

At least ten counts were recorded for this clonotype. The rearrangement joins TRBV19 to TRBJ2-7; 7 nucleotides align to TRBD2. The germline CDR1 and CDR2 sequences are LNHDA and SQIVND (reference sequence). This CDR3 has 14 amino acids. J was trimmed by 0 bases and V by 7 bases; bases with no gene match: 6. For the CDR3, the DNA is TGTGCCAGTAATAGCGGGTGGGACTCCTACGAGCAGTACTTC. It is translated as CASNSGWDSYEQYF.

This clonotype was counted ten times or more. The chain carries TRBV3-1 and TRBJ1-2; the D gene is possibly TRBD1 (6 bases). Per germline, CDR1 LGHDT and CDR2 YNNKEL (reference sequence). CDR3 length: 16 amino acids. The V and J ends lost 4 bases and 0 bases respectively, with 15 bases between them. The CDR3 sequence: CASSPSDRYSNYGYTF. In DNA, the CDR3 is TGTGCCAGCAGCCCCTCGGACAGATATTCTAACTATGGCTACACCTTC.

Many counts were recorded for this clonotype. The chain is built from TRBV14 and TRBJ1-2; maybe TRBD1 (6 bases). Between the trimmed V and J ends, which lost 5 bases and 9 bases, there was a span of 13 bases. The CDR3 consists of 12 residues. Germline CDR1 reads SGHDN; CDR2 reads FVKESK. The CDR3 here is CASSWGGASYTF. The CDR3 coding sequence is TGTGCCAGCAGCTGGGGGGGCGCGAGCTACACCTTC. Full variable domain (remainder filled in from reference TRBV14 and TRBJ1-2): EAGVTQFPSHSVIEKGQTVTLRCDPISGHDNLYWYRRVMGKEIKFLLHFVKESKQDESGMPNNRFLAERTGGTYSTLKVQPAELEDSGVYFCASSWGGASYTFGSGTRLTVV.

This clonotype was seen a handful of times. A much larger clone is a single base away; this may be a read error. The chain has TRBV30 and TRBJ2-5; a weak D match, TRBD1 (5 bases). The V gene lost 3 bases and the J gene lost 4 bases, with 9 bases spanning the gap. The germline CDR1 and CDR2 sequences are GTSNPN and SVGIG (reference sequence). The CDR3 runs to 12 residues. In DNA form, the CDR3 reads TGTGCCTGGAGCAGGGTAGGAGAGACCCAGTACTTC. Amino acid sequence: CAWSRVGETQYF. Supplemented by reference TRBV30 and TRBJ2-5, the full variable domain reads SQTIHQWPATLVQPVGSPLSLECTVEGTSNPNLYWYRQAAGRGLQLLFYSVGIGQISSEVPQNLSASRPQDRQFILSSKKLLLSDSGFYLCAWSRVGETQYFGPGTRLLVL.

This chain uses TRBV9 with TRBJ2-1; the D gene is possibly TRBD1 (6 bases). Trimming took off 4 bases at V and 1 base at J, with 18 bases between the two ends. This CDR3 has 17 amino acids. Per the germline V gene, CDR1 is SGDLS and CDR2 is YYNGEE. The CDR3 region has the DNA TGTGCCAGCAGCCTTGACCACAGGGTCGAGTCCTACAATGAGCAGTTCTTC. Amino acid sequence: CASSLDHRVESYNEQFF.

The chain combines TRBV18 with TRBJ1-1; the match to TRBD1 covers 7 bases. This CDR3 has 14 residues. Germline V gene sequence: CDR1 KGHSH, CDR2 LQKENI. J was trimmed by 1 base and V by 4 bases; bases with no gene match: 3. CDR3 in DNA: TGTGCCAGCTCACGGGGACAGACGAACACTGAAGCTTTCTTT. Translation gives CASSRGQTNTEAFF.

The chain recombines TRBV7-2 with TRBJ2-7; D is possibly TRBD1 (6 bases). V was shortened by 5 bases and J by 7 bases, with 21 bases between the two germline ends. Germline loops: CDR1 SGHTA, CDR2 FQGNSA. The CDR3 length is 15 residues. The CDR3 coding sequence is TGTGCCAGCAGCACCGGACAGTGGGCCTTAATGGAGCAGTACTTC. This encodes CASSTGQWALMEQYF.